This is a list of T cell receptor beta chains from one sample in a study of cytomegalovirus exposure and HLA in healthy donors. Using immunoSEQ multiplex PCR, the repertoire was profiled, and TCRdb retains in-frame clones only, with some absent. Of 120,000 to 150,000 clones in the sample, roughly 80% are singletons; the top ten hold around 4.1%. Input material: PBMCs. Every receptor here comes from a man between 40 and 49 years old in good health and CMV-seropositive. CDR3s include the opening cysteine and the closing phenylalanine or tryptophan. The D gene is left open where the match is weak. Expanded clones get a size class; other rows say once, few or many, or leave the size out.

D,size,J,V,DNA,CDR3
.,.,TRBJ2-1,TRBV10-3,TGTGCCATCAGTGAGGGCCTCAGCTCCTACAATGAGCAGTTCTTC,CAISEGLSSYNEQFF
.,few,TRBJ1-3,TRBV9,TGTGCCAGCAGCGTTACAGGGTCGGGAAACACCATATATTTT,CASSVTGSGNTIYF
.,.,TRBJ2-7,TRBV30,TGTGCCTGGAGTGTTGGCAGGGATTACGAGCAGTACTTC,CAWSVGRDYEQYF
TRBD1,.,TRBJ1-1,TRBV5-4,TGTGCCAGCAGCTCGGACAGGGGGATTTACACTGAAGCTTTCTTT,CASSSDRGIYTEAFF
.,.,TRBJ2-2,TRBV27,TGTGCCAGCAGCCACTCTACCGGGGAGCTGTTTTTT,CASSHSTGELFF
TRBD2,.,TRBJ2-5,TRBV7-2,TGTGCCAGCAGCTTAGCCGGGGGGGATCGGGAGACCCAGTACTTC,CASSLAGGDRETQYF
TRBD1,many,TRBJ2-7,TRBV5-4,TGTGCCAGCAGCCACCGACAGGGGTCCCACTACGAGCAGTACTTC,CASSHRQGSHYEQYF
.,.,TRBJ2-1,TRBV5-1,TGCGCCAGCAGTCTTGACACATACAATGAGCAGTTCTTC,CASSLDTYNEQFF
TRBD2,.,TRBJ2-5,TRBV4-3,TGCGCCAGCAGCCAGGGACTAGCGGGAGGAAGGCAAGAGACCCAGTACTTC,CASSQGLAGGRQETQYF
TRBD1,.,TRBJ2-5,TRBV4-1,TGCGCCAGCAGCCACCCCAGGGGGCAGGTTCAAGAGACCCAGTACTTC,CASSHPRGQVQETQYF
TRBD2,few,TRBJ2-1,TRBV2,TGTGCCAGCAGTGATCCGGGCGGGGGGGTCCATGAGCAGTTCTTC,CASSDPGGGVHEQFF
TRBD1,.,TRBJ1-3,TRBV19,TGTGCCAGTAGTCCCAGGGACAGCTCTGGAAACACCATATATTTT,CASSPRDSSGNTIYF
.,.,TRBJ1-1,TRBV27,TGTGCCAGCAGTTTTACTGGGACAAGCACTGAAGCTTTCTTT,CASSFTGTSTEAFF
TRBD1,.,TRBJ2-7,TRBV18,TGTGCCAGTAGGGGGACAGGGGCATCCTACGAGCAGTACTTC,CASRGTGASYEQYF
TRBD1,.,TRBJ2-7,TRBV5-8,TGTGCCAGCAGCCCTTGGACAGGGTCTTCCTACGAGCAGTACTTC,CASSPWTGSSYEQYF
.,.,TRBJ1-2,TRBV18,TGTGCCAGCTCACCGGGCGTGGCAGTATCGAGTAACTATGGCTACACCTTC,CASSPGVAVSSNYGYTF
.,once,TRBJ1-5,TRBV18,TGTGCCAGCTCACCCGAGGCAGGGGCGAGCAATCAGCCCCAGCATTTT,CASSPEAGASNQPQHF
.,.,TRBJ1-5,TRBV15,TGTGCCACCAGCAGGGAGACAGCCTCAAGGTGGAATCAGCCCCAGCATTTT,CATSRETASRWNQPQHF
TRBD2,.,TRBJ2-7,TRBV10-2,TGCGCCAGCAGTGAGAAGGTCGGGGGGTATTACGAGCAGTACTTC,CASSEKVGGYYEQYF
.,once,TRBJ1-2,TRBV19,TGTGCCAGTAGAAGGAGCAAAGCTAACTATGGCTACACCTTC,CASRRSKANYGYTF
.,.,TRBJ1-1,TRBV27,TGTGCCAGCAGTTTCAGGGAAGACACTGAAGCTTTCTTT,CASSFREDTEAFF
.,few,TRBJ1-5,TRBV6-1,TGTGCCAGCAGCGGGACTTTCGAGGGCAATCAGCCCCAGCATTTT,CASSGTFEGNQPQHF
.,.,TRBJ1-4,TRBV29-1,TGCAGCGTTTCCGAGAGGCGAGGTGAAAAACTGTTTTTT,CSVSERRGEKLFF
TRBD1,.,TRBJ1-4,TRBV5-1,TGCGCCAGCAGCTTACAGGGGAATGAAAAACTGTTTTTT,CASSLQGNEKLFF
.,.,TRBJ1-2,TRBV6-5,TGTGCCAGCCACACGGGGTATCCCTATGGCTACACCTTC,CASHTGYPYGYTF
TRBD2,once,TRBJ2-2,TRBV4-1,TGCGCCAGCAGCCGTGGACTAGCGGCGAACACCGGGGAGCTGTTTTTT,CASSRGLAANTGELFF
TRBD1,once,TRBJ2-3,TRBV18,TGTGCCAGCTCACCAAGACAGGGGAACACAGATACGCAGTATTTT,CASSPRQGNTDTQYF
TRBD2,.,TRBJ2-3,TRBV7-9,TGTGCCAGCAGCCTAGCGGGGGGGACCAAAACGCAGTATTTT,CASSLAGGTKTQYF
.,once,TRBJ2-5,TRBV4-1,TGCGCCAGCAGCATCCGGGACATAGTAAAAGAGACCCAGTACTTC,CASSIRDIVKETQYF
.,few,TRBJ2-5,TRBV29-1,TGCAGCGATTCACCGCGGGACTCGTACCAAGAGACCCAGTACTTC,CSDSPRDSYQETQYF
.,.,TRBJ2-7,TRBV6-5,TGTGCCAGCAGTAGGGGCGGGGCCTACGAGCAGTACTTC,CASSRGGAYEQYF
.,.,TRBJ1-5,TRBV7-9,TGTTCCAGCAGCTTAGTAGATCAGCCCCAGCATTTT,CSSSLVDQPQHF
.,.,TRBJ1-3,TRBV15,TGTGCCACCAGCAGAGATCCAGTTGGCTCTGGAAACACCATATATTTT,CATSRDPVGSGNTIYF
.,.,TRBJ1-1,TRBV25-1,TGTGCCAGCACCAGAAACACTGAAGCTTTCTTT,CASTRNTEAFF
.,.,TRBJ2-3,TRBV7-9,TGTGCCAGCAGCCGACTAGCAGATACGCAGTATTTT,CASSRLADTQYF
.,.,TRBJ1-1,TRBV7-2,TGTGCCAGCAGCTTTCAGCATTTAGCAGCTTTCTTT,CASSFQHLAAFF
TRBD2,.,TRBJ2-1,TRBV2,TGTGCCAGCAGTGAAAGAGCGGGGGGGGATGACAATGAGCAGTTCTTC,CASSERAGGDDNEQFF
.,.,TRBJ1-2,TRBV2,TGTGCCAGCAGTCAGCGTAAGAATGGCTACACCTTC,CASSQRKNGYTF
.,.,TRBJ2-7,TRBV12-5,TGTGCTAGTGGTTTGGTACCGGGACTTTACGAGCAGTACTTC,CASGLVPGLYEQYF
TRBD1,.,TRBJ1-2,TRBV15,TGTGCCACCAGAGAAGGACAGGCGCTTAACTATGGCTACACCTTC,CATREGQALNYGYTF
TRBD1,.,TRBJ2-4,TRBV11-3,TGTGCCAGCAGCCCATTTGGGACAGGGGAAGCAAACATTCAGTACTTC,CASSPFGTGEANIQYF
.,few,TRBJ2-5,TRBV5-1,TGCGCCAGCAGCGGGGCAGGGCAAGAGACCCAGTACTTC,CASSGAGQETQYF
.,.,TRBJ1-5,TRBV6-5,TGTGCCAGCAGTCCCACAGGGCGGATCAATCAGCCCCAGCATTTT,CASSPTGRINQPQHF
.,.,TRBJ2-5,TRBV9,TGTGCCAGCAGCGTAGCTCCCGCTAGTACGGAGACCCAGTACTTC,CASSVAPASTETQYF
TRBD2,.,TRBJ2-5,TRBV7-8,TGTGCCAGCAGCGTCACTAGCGGGGCCTCCCGAGAGACCCAGTACTTC,CASSVTSGASRETQYF
.,few,TRBJ2-7,TRBV18,TGTGCCAGCTCACCCCAGGGTAACGAGCAGTACTTC,CASSPQGNEQYF
.,.,TRBJ2-1,TRBV19,TGTGCCAGTAGTATTACTATGAGCTCCTACAATGAGCAGTTCTTC,CASSITMSSYNEQFF